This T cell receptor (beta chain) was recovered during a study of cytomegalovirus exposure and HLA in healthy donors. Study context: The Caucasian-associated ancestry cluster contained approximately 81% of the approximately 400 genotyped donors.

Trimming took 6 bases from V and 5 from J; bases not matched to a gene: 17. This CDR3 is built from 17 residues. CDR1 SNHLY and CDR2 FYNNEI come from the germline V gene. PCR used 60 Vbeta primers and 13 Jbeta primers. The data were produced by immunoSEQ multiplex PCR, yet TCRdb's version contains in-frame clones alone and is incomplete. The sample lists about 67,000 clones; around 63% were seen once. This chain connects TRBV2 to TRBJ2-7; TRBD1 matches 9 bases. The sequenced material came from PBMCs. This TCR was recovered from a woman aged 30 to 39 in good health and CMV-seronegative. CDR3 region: CASSRGTGGVFIDEQYF. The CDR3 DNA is TGTGCCAGCAGCCGAGGTACAGGGGGCGTCTTCATCGACGAGCAGTACTTC. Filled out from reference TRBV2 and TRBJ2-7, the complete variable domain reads EPEVTQTPSHQVTQMGQEVILRCVPISNHLYFYWYRQILGQKVEFLVSFYNNEISEKSEIFDDQFSVERPDGSNFTLKIRSTKLEDSAMYFCASSRGTGGVFIDEQYFGPGTRLTVT.